The present entry profiles one T cell receptor (beta chain) with its context. Its antigen is not identified. TCRdb called the PCR reads again in MiXCR, with one record for every CDR3 protein. The repertoire includes roughly 100,000 distinct CDR3 sequences, about 35% of them detected once, and roughly 10% sits in the top ten. Naive CD8 sequencing libraries were generated from roughly 20,000 to 1,000,000 sorted cells, with 10%, 30% or 50% RNA as input. CD8+CD4-CCR7+CD45RA+ sorting gave the naive CD8 T cells. The data were taken from a study of molecular identifiers for immune sequencing clone quantification. Regarding the study as a whole: For effector cells, clones above 20 RNA copies held over 97% of molecules; for naive cells, under 1%.

Sequencing was done on a sample of naive CD8+ T cells from blood, with Jurkat cell RNA spiked in. Subset denoted: FACS-sorted CD8+CD4-CCR7+CD45RA+ naive T cells. The origin of this receptor is a human donor in good health. Some libraries in this study had Jurkat cell RNA spiked in.

CDR3: CASSYSGSRLYSNQPQHF. The CDR3, as DNA: TGTGCCAGCAGTTACTCAGGCAGCCGACTATATAGCAATCAGCCCCAGCATTTT. The rearrangement links TRBV6-2 or TRBV6-3 to TRBJ1-5, with D uncertain. Trimming removed 0 bases at V and 0 bases at J, with 15 bases between. Germline CDR1 reads MNHEY; CDR2 reads SVGEGT. The length of the CDR3 is 18 residues.